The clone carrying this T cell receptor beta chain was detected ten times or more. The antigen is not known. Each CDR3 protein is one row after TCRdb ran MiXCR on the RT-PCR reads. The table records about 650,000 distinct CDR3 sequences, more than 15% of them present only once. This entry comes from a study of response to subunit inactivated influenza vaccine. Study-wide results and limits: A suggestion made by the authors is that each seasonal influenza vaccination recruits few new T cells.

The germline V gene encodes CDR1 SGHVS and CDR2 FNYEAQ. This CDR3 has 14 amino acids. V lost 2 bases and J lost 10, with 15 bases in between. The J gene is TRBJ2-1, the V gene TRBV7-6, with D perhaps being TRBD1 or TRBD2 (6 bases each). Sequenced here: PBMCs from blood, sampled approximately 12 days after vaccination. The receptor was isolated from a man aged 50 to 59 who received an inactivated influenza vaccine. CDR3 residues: CASSLFQEGDEQFF. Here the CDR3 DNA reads TGTGCCAGCAGCTTATTCCAGGAGGGGGACGAGCAGTTCTTC.